The source of this T cell receptor (beta chain) is a study of blood T cell repertoires in COVID-19. Overall study context: COVID-19 samples, acute and convalescent, were from the United States, Italy and Spain. The analysed material was cDNA or gDNA that came from T cells, B-cell-depleted T cells, or PBMCs.

Authors' data handling: How many nucleated cells were present was estimated from reference gene primer amplification. TCRdb keeps only in-frame clones here, not all; method: immunoSEQ multiplex PCR. Clone size and V and J calls were adopted from that table, with D and trimming inferred from the DNA. The data hold more than 75,000 clones, with 80% to 85% observed a single time. The CDR3 sequence is 14 residues long. Germline assignment: CDR1 MNHEY and CDR2 SVGAGI. With 6 bases clipped from V and 6 bases from J, the junction kept 11 bases outside the gene matches. The chain links TRBV6-5 to TRBJ2-7; 7 nucleotides line up with TRBD1. The origin of this receptor is a woman of 80 years or more with active or convalescent COVID-19. Sample: peripheral blood. CDR3 bases: TGTGCCAGCAGCCACCATACAGGGGCGGGCGAGCAGTACTTC. Amino acid sequence: CASSHHTGAGEQYF.